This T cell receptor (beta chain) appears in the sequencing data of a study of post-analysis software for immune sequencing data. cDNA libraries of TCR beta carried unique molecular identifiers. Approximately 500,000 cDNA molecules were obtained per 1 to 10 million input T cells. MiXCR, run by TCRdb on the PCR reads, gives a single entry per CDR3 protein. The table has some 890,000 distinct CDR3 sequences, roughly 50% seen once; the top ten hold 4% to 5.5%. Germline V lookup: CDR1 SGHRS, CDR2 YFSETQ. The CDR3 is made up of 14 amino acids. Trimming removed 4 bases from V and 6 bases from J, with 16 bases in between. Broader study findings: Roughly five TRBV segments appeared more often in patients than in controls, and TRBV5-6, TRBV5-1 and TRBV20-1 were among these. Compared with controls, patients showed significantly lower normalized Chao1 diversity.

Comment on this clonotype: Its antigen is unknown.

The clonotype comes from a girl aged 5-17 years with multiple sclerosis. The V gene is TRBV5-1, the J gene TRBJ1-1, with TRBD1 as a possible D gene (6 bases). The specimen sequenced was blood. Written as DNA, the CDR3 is TGCGCCAGCAGCGTTCAACAGGGACGGGCTGAAGCTTTCTTT. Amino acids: CASSVQQGRAEAFF.